This TCR beta chain was captured by sequencing in a study of regulatory T cells in long-lasting Graves disease. Arm-PCR with iRepertoire HTBI primers amplified the CDR3 regions for these TCR beta libraries. TCRdb re-analysed the multiplex PCR reads in MiXCR, keeping a single row per CDR3 protein. The sample has 440,000 or so distinct CDR3 sequences; about a sixth are singletons. Time point specified: newly diagnosed GD, antithyroid drugs for less than 3 months. Construction of the TCR library relied on RNA isolated from PBMCs. This clonotype came up many times. The same sample was also used in a study of T cells in Graves' hyperthyroidism and ophthalmopathy. This second study notes: Participants, patients aged 18 to 65, had newly diagnosed hyperthyroidism with a duration under 2 months. Expanded thyroid clonotypes (above 0.001) were mostly also found in blood. Ophthalmopathy prediction by the model preceded onset by a median 6.5 months.

The source of this sequence is a young woman with Graves disease. This specimen was peripheral blood mononuclear cells (PBMCs), taken at new diagnosis, from a patient treated with antithyroid drugs.

The CDR3 region is CASSRTPLYNEQFF. The CDR3, as DNA: TGTGCCAGCAGTAGGACTCCACTATACAATGAGCAGTTCTTC. The V and J genes are TRBV6-2 or TRBV6-3 and TRBJ2-1; D is possibly TRBD2 (5 bases). Between the trimmed V and J ends, which lost 5 bases and 4 bases, there was a span of 12 bases. Germline CDR1 and CDR2: MNHEY and SVGEGT. The CDR3 is made up of 14 amino acids.